Listed here are 27 T cell receptor beta chains from one sample, sequenced in a study of blood T cells in healthy people across ages. PCR was performed a second time for about 6 to 11 cycles using a sample-barcoded 5' primer and a J-beta primer mix. TCRdb re-called the 5' RACE reads with MiXCR, one entry per CDR3 protein. The sample shows 850,000 to 1,000,000 distinct CDR3 sequences, around 48% of them seen only once. The sequenced material came from blood. Every receptor here comes from a man aged 30 to 39 in good health.

This clonotype occurred a few times. This chain uses TRBV27 with TRBJ1-2; 7 bases map to TRBD1. From germline, CDR1 is MNHEY and CDR2 SMNVEV (reference sequence). V trimming: 2 bases; J trimming: 2 bases; junction bases outside the gene matches: 2. This CDR3 is built from 14 residues. Here the CDR3 reads CASSLIGGNYGYTF. The CDR3 coding sequence is TGTGCCAGCAGTTTAATAGGGGGCAACTATGGCTACACCTTC.

The table lists this clonotype with a few counts. The CDR3 DNA is TGCAGCGTTGCCGGGGGGTGGAACACTGAAGCTTTCTTT. As protein: CSVAGGWNTEAFF. The genes are TRBV29-1 and TRBJ1-1; maybe TRBD1 (5 bases). CDR3 length: 13 residues. Trimming took 4 bases from V and 1 from J, leaving 10 bases between them. The germline V gene encodes CDR1 SQVTM and CDR2 ANQGSEA.

This clonotype has only a few counts. This rearrangement joins TRBV6-2 or TRBV6-3 to TRBJ1-6, with 9 bases identical to TRBD1. The germline V gene encodes CDR1 MNHEY and CDR2 SVGEGT. Losses at the gene ends were 2 bases for V and 10 bases for J; bases not matched to a gene: 3. The CDR3 has 14 amino acids. This chain's CDR3 is CASSYGTGYSPLHF. Written as DNA, the CDR3 is TGTGCCAGCAGTTACGGGACAGGGTACTCACCCCTCCACTTT.

To note about this clonotype: A much larger clone lies one base from this, so it may be a read error. The chain employs TRBV5-1 and TRBJ2-3; D perhaps matches TRBD1 (6 bases). This CDR3 is built from 14 residues. Germline V gene data show CDR1 as SGHRS and CDR2 as YFSETQ. The V and J ends lost 8 bases and 4 bases respectively, with 17 bases between them. CDR3 nucleotides: TGCGCCAGTCGAAAGGGGGAACGCGCAGATACGCAGTATTTT. It codes for CASRKGERADTQYF.

There are a few counts of this clonotype. V gene TRBV27 combines with J gene TRBJ1-2; 11 bases map to TRBD1. This CDR3 is built from 16 residues. The germline V gene encodes CDR1 MNHEY and CDR2 SMNVEV (reference sequence). Trimming removed 4 bases from V and 3 bases from J; junction bases left unmatched: 7. As DNA, the CDR3 is TGTGCCAGCAGTTCGTCGGACAGGGGGCGCCACTATGGCTACACCTTC. Residues: CASSSSDRGRHYGYTF.

V and J are TRBV10-3 and TRBJ2-5; 7 nucleotides agree with TRBD2. Germline loops: CDR1 ENHRY, CDR2 SYGVKD. Trimming took 0 bases from V and 0 from J; bases not matched to a gene: 4. CDR3 length equals 16 residues. CDR3 in amino acids: CAISESGGGYQETQYF. The CDR3 DNA is TGTGCCATCAGTGAGTCGGGCGGGGGTTACCAAGAGACCCAGTACTTC.

In this sample, this clonotype turned up a few times. V usage is TRBV4-2 and J usage is TRBJ2-7; possible D gene TRBD2, 5 bases. The DNA end is a closer match to TRBJ2-5, so the J assignment may be wrong. From germline, CDR1 is LGHNA and CDR2 YNFKEQ. CDR3 size: 15 residues. The CDR3 coding sequence is TGTGCCAGCAGCCAAGATGTGGCCGAGGGAGAGACCCAGTACTTC. The encoded protein is CASSQDVAEGETQYF.

The chain combines TRBV29-1 with TRBJ2-7, with 12 bases identical to TRBD1. TRBJ2-5 matches the DNA end more closely, so the J call is doubtful. CDR1 is SQVTM, CDR2 ANQGSEA, per germline. The CDR3 runs 14 residues. DNA for the CDR3: TGCAGCGCTGGGGGGACAGGGGGCACGGAGACCCAGTACTTC. Translation: CSAGGTGGTETQYF.

The chain is built from TRBV20-1 and TRBJ1-5; D gene ambiguous. The CDR3 runs 15 residues. V was clipped by 1 base and J by 5 bases, with 15 bases between them. Per germline, CDR1 DFQATT and CDR2 SNEGSKA (reference sequence). The CDR3 loop reads CSARVEVSPDQPQHF. CDR3 nucleotides: TGCAGTGCTAGAGTGGAGGTGTCGCCAGATCAGCCCCAGCATTTT.

The V and J genes are TRBV4-2 and TRBJ2-5, with D tentatively TRBD1 (6 bases). The end of the DNA is better explained by TRBJ2-7, so the J call may be wrong. This CDR3 spans 15 amino acids. Per the germline V gene, CDR1 is LGHNA and CDR2 is YNFKEQ. In DNA, the CDR3 is TGTGCCAGCAGCCAAGATTGGGACATATCCTACGAGCAGTACTTC. It yields the protein CASSQDWDISYEQYF.

The CDR3 DNA reads as TGCAGTGCTCAAGCTCCCGGCAGGACAGATACGCAGTATTTT. Encoded protein: CSAQAPGRTDTQYF. The chain joins TRBV20-1 to TRBJ2-3; D is uncertain. V was trimmed by 5 bases and J by 3 bases, leaving 15 bases between them. The CDR3 contains 14 residues. CDR1 and CDR2 (germline): DFQATT, SNEGSKA (reference sequence).

In its sample, this clonotype was seen a few times. This chain joins TRBV10-3 and TRBJ2-6, with a weak D call TRBD1 (6 bases). The germline gives CDR1 ENHRY, CDR2 SYGVKD. The CDR3 covers 18 residues. The V and J ends lost 3 bases and 2 bases respectively, with 17 bases between them. The DNA of the CDR3 is TGTGCCATCAGTGAATTCCGGGACATCTGGACTGGGGCCAACGTCCTGACTTTC. This translates into CAISEFRDIWTGANVLTF.

This clonotype was found a few times. The J gene is TRBJ1-5, the V gene TRBV30, with D possibly TRBD1 on 6 matching bases. The CDR3 loop spans 13 amino acids. Germline assignment: CDR1 GTSNPN and CDR2 SVGIG (reference sequence). The ends were cut back, 4 bases at V and 3 bases at J, with 10 bases in the middle. CDR3 in DNA: TGTGCCTGGACTACAGGGCACAATCAGCCCCAGCATTTT. It codes for CAWTTGHNQPQHF.

CDR3 coding DNA: TGTGCCAGCAGTTTATTCCCCCTTGACAGGGGGCACCAAGAGACCCAGTACTTC. Its protein product is CASSLFPLDRGHQETQYF. This sequence joins TRBV28 and TRBJ2-5; 10 positions match TRBD1. Germline CDR1 reads MDHEN; CDR2 reads SYDVKM. The V and J ends lost 1 base and 0 bases, in that order; junction bases with no gene match: 8. This CDR3 region has 18 residues. Full variable domain (remainder filled in from reference TRBV28 and TRBJ2-5): DVKVTQSSRYLVKRTGEKVFLECVQDMDHENMFWYRQDPGLGLRLIYFSYDVKMKEKGDIPEGYSVSREKKERFSLILESASTNQTSMYLCASSLFPLDRGHQETQYFGPGTRLLVL.

This clonotype was detected a few times. The chain recombines TRBV6-1 with TRBJ2-7; possible D gene TRBD2, 5 bases. From germline, CDR1 is MNHNS and CDR2 SASEGT. This CDR3 region has 14 residues. The germline V and J ends were trimmed by 2 bases and 3 bases, with 11 bases remaining between them. In DNA form, the CDR3 reads TGTGCCAGCAGTGAAACGGGGTCTGGCTACGAGCAGTACTTC. Protein: CASSETGSGYEQYF.

The rearrangement uses TRBV6-1 and TRBJ1-2, with D hard to call. CDR3 length: 14 residues. Trimming removed 3 bases from V and 5 bases from J, with 13 bases in between. Germline assignment: CDR1 MNHNS and CDR2 SASEGT. The CDR3, as DNA: TGTGCCAGCAGTGATGGGCAGATACTATATGGCTACACCTTC. Encoded protein: CASSDGQILYGYTF.

This rearrangement joins TRBV10-3 to TRBJ2-7; 11 bases map to TRBD2. Trimming at V came to 2 bases and at J to 2 bases, leaving 2 bases not matched to a gene. From germline, CDR1 is ENHRY and CDR2 SYGVKD. This CDR3 has 15 residues. CDR3 region: CAISETSGGTYEQYF. The CDR3 DNA reads as TGTGCCATCAGTGAGACTAGCGGGGGTACCTACGAGCAGTACTTC.

This clonotype turned up a few times. The chain combines TRBV9 with TRBJ1-2; no definite D call. The CDR3 loop spans 15 amino acids. V was cut by 0 bases and J by 5 bases, with 14 bases left in between. Germline V CDR1 and CDR2: SGDLS, YYNGEE. The CDR3, as DNA: TGTGCCAGCAGCGTAGCGTATGGCGAGAGGTATGGCTACACCTTC. This gives the protein CASSVAYGERYGYTF.

CDR3 protein: CASSPKTKNNEQFF. The CDR3 region has the DNA TGTGCCAGCTCACCAAAAACCAAGAACAATGAGCAGTTCTTC. The chain carries TRBV18 and TRBJ2-1; D is unresolved. Germline CDR1 reads KGHSH; CDR2 reads LQKENI. Trimming pared 2 bases from V and 5 bases from J, leaving 10 bases between. The CDR3 covers 14 residues.

This sequence joins TRBV6-5 and TRBJ1-6, with D perhaps TRBD1 (6 bases). This CDR3 comprises 15 residues. V dropped 3 bases and J dropped 7 bases, with 13 bases sitting between them. Germline assignment: CDR1 MNHEY and CDR2 SVGAGI. The CDR3 coding sequence is TGTGCCAGCAGTTATCAGGCGAGGGGGAATTCACCCCTCCACTTT. Translated: CASSYQARGNSPLHF.

This clonotype was detected only a few times. The genes are TRBV29-1 and TRBJ2-1; D is ambiguous. The germline gives CDR1 SQVTM, CDR2 ANQGSEA. The ends were cut back, 0 bases at V and 4 bases at J, with 4 bases in the middle. This CDR3 spans 12 amino acids. CDR3 sequence: CSVEDGYNEQFF. As DNA, the CDR3 is TGCAGCGTTGAAGACGGGTACAATGAGCAGTTCTTC.

The genes are TRBV7-9 and TRBJ1-2; no reliable D call. Trimming stripped 0 bases from V and 7 bases from J, with 15 bases between. This CDR3 contains 15 residues. Per germline, CDR1 SEHNR and CDR2 FQNEAQ (reference sequence). This chain's CDR3 is CASSLAPTDLLGYTF. The CDR3 DNA sequence: TGTGCCAGCAGCTTAGCGCCTACGGACTTGCTTGGCTACACCTTC.

The chain couples TRBV6-1 to TRBJ1-2; D is uncertain. The CDR3 spans 12 residues. Germline CDR1 reads MNHNS; CDR2 reads SASEGT. The ends were cut back, 4 bases at V and 8 bases at J, with 11 bases in the middle. DNA of the CDR3: TGTGCCAGCAGTGCTTTAAAGGGCGGCTACACCTTC. This codes for CASSALKGGYTF.

The chain links TRBV7-2 to TRBJ2-1; no clear D. The V end was cut by 6 bases, the J end by 4 bases, with 16 bases between. This CDR3 is built from 15 residues. The germline V gene encodes CDR1 SGHTA and CDR2 FQGNSA. The CDR3 loop is CASSSRAAVYNEQFF. The CDR3 DNA is TGTGCCAGCAGTTCAAGGGCGGCAGTTTACAATGAGCAGTTCTTC. Full variable domain (missing parts from reference TRBV7-2 and TRBJ2-1): GAGVSQSPSNKVTEKGKDVELRCDPISGHTALYWYRQSLGQGLEFLIYFQGNSAPDKSGLPSDRFSAERTGGSVSTLTIQRTQQEDSAVYLCASSSRAAVYNEQFFGPGTRLTVL.

This clonotype has just a few counts. The V call is TRBV6-5, the J call TRBJ2-5; 7 bases match TRBD1. V shed 5 bases, J shed 4 bases, and the junction held 4 bases outside the gene matches. There are 13 residues in the CDR3. Per the germline V gene, CDR1 is MNHEY and CDR2 is SVGAGI. Written as DNA, the CDR3 is TGTGCCAGCAGTACAGGGGTGGCAGAGACCCAGTACTTC. This encodes CASSTGVAETQYF.

This clonotype turned up a few times. V usage is TRBV12-3 or TRBV12-4 and J usage is TRBJ2-4, with D perhaps matching TRBD2 (5 bases). V was cut by 5 bases and J by 3 bases, with 20 bases left in between. The CDR3 totals 17 residues. CDR3 sequence (DNA): TGTGCCAGCAGTCCACTCGGAGCTAGCTCCGGCAAAAACATTCAGTACTTC. Amino acid sequence: CASSPLGASSGKNIQYF.

This chain links TRBV5-1 with TRBJ1-2, with TRBD1 as a possible D gene (5 bases). CDR3 length: 16 amino acids. Germline CDR1 is SGHRS and CDR2 is YFSETQ. Trimming removed 3 bases from V and 0 bases from J, with 15 bases in between. CDR3 in DNA: TGCGCCAGCAGCTCCCTTGGGCAGGGCTCTAACTATGGCTACACCTTC. Translated: CASSSLGQGSNYGYTF.